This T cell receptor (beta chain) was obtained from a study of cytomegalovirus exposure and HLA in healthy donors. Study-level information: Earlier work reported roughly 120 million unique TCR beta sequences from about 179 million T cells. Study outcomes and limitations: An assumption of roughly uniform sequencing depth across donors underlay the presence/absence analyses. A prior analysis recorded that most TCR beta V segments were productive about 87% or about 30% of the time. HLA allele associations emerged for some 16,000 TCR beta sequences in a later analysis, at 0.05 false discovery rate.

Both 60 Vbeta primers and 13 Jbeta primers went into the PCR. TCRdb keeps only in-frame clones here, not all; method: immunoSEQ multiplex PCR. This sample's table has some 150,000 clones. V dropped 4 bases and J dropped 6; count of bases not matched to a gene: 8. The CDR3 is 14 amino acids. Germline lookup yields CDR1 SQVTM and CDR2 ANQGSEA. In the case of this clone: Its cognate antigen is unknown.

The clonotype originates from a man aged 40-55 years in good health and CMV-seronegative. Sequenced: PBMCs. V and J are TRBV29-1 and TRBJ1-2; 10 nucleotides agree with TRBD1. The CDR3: CSVALLGTGDGYTF. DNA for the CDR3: TGCAGCGTTGCCCTTTTAGGGACAGGGGATGGCTACACCTTC.